Shown below are 14 T cell receptor beta chains from a single sample sequenced in a study of Ad26.COV2.S vaccination and SARS-CoV-2 variants. Treatment of the sample: roughly 18 received Ad26.COV2.S at low or high dose, single or two shots; about 5 received placebo; per-sample allocation not given. Sampling was performed 63 days after the first vaccine or placebo injection. Generated by immunoSEQ multiplex PCR, the TCRdb table keeps only in-frame clones and is missing some. Among 400,000 or so clones listed, 75% to 90% were seen once. The source was peripheral blood, collected in a trial of Ad26.COV2.S vaccine versus placebo. All receptors derive from a person between 18 and 65 years old who received the Ad26.COV2.S COVID-19 vaccine or a placebo.

The chain joins TRBV12-3 or TRBV12-4 to TRBJ2-4, with D unresolved. The germline V and J ends were trimmed by 0 bases and 7 bases, with 7 bases remaining between them. The CDR3 has 13 residues. This CDR3 reads CASSLAGWNIQYF. The CDR3 coding sequence is TGTGCCAGCAGTTTAGCGGGCTGGAACATTCAGTACTTC.

This sequence joins TRBV19 and TRBJ1-2; D is undetermined. CDR1 and CDR2 (germline): LNHDA, SQIVND (reference sequence). V gave up 4 bases and J gave up 4 bases, with 13 bases separating them. The CDR3 runs to 14 residues. CDR3 coding DNA: TGTGCCAGTAGTACGTCCGTGGGAGGCTATGGCTACACCTTC. Protein product: CASSTSVGGYGYTF.

The chain joins TRBV15 to TRBJ1-3; D is uncertain. CDR1 LNHNV and CDR2 YYDKDF come from the germline V gene (reference sequence). CDR3 length: 14 residues. The V and J ends lost 3 bases and 0 bases respectively, with 6 bases between them. CDR3 in DNA: TGTGCCACCAGCAGGGGAGGCTCTGGAAACACCATATATTTT. It yields the protein CATSRGGSGNTIYF.

The chain carries TRBV11-3 and TRBJ2-2; weak D call: TRBD1 (5 bases). CDR3 length: 14 residues. Germline V gene data show CDR1 as SGHNT and CDR2 as YENEEA. V was trimmed by 3 bases and J by 8 bases, leaving 13 bases between them. CDR3 protein: CASSFSPGSGELFF. The CDR3 DNA sequence: TGTGCCAGCAGCTTTTCCCCAGGGTCAGGGGAGCTGTTTTTT.

The V and J genes are TRBV19 and TRBJ2-7; the D gene is possibly TRBD1 (6 bases). V was pared by 4 bases and J by 2 bases, with 9 bases between. The CDR3 sequence is 13 residues long. Germline CDR1 and CDR2: LNHDA and SQIVND (reference sequence). The CDR3 sequence is CASSSRGAYEQYF. CDR3 DNA sequence: TGTGCCAGTAGTAGCAGGGGAGCCTACGAGCAGTACTTC. The whole variable domain, remainder taken from reference TRBV19 and TRBJ2-7, is DGGITQSPKYLFRKEGQNVTLSCEQNLNHDAMYWYRQDPGQGLRLIYYSQIVNDFQKGDIAEGYSVSREKKESFPLTVTSAQKNPTAFYLCASSSRGAYEQYFGPGTRLTVT.

The chain employs TRBV6-5 and TRBJ1-1, with no clear D. CDR1 MNHEY and CDR2 SVGAGI come from the germline V gene. V lost 4 bases and J lost 3, with 9 bases in between. There are 13 residues in the CDR3. The DNA for the CDR3 is TGTGCCAGCAGTTTGGGGTCCTACACTGAAGCTTTCTTT. This codes for CASSLGSYTEAFF.

The rearrangement joins TRBV19 to TRBJ1-5, with a tentative D call TRBD1 (6 bases). Trimming removed 5 bases at V and 3 bases at J, with 17 bases between. Germline V gene sequence: CDR1 LNHDA, CDR2 SQIVND (reference sequence). The CDR3 is 16 residues long. As DNA, the CDR3 is TGTGCCAGTAGTTTCCGGGGAACAGGGCTCAATCAGCCCCAGCATTTT. This sequence encodes CASSFRGTGLNQPQHF.

The table lists this clone with a count of one. The chain employs TRBV10-3 and TRBJ1-5; D gene ambiguous. The CDR3 is 15 amino acids. Germline lookup yields CDR1 ENHRY and CDR2 SYGVKD. The germline V and J ends were trimmed by 3 bases and 3 bases, with 12 bases remaining between them. The chain's CDR3 is CAISERALFNQPQHF. CDR3 sequence (DNA): TGTGCCATCAGTGAACGGGCCCTTTTCAATCAGCCCCAGCATTTT.

The J gene is TRBJ2-7, the V gene TRBV4-1; 9 positions agree with TRBD2. The CDR3 runs to 15 residues. Germline lookup yields CDR1 MGHRA and CDR2 YSYEKL. After removal of 4 bases from V and 3 bases from J, the junction contained 7 bases not matched to a gene. CDR3 DNA: TGCGCCAGCAGCCTCACCACGACTAGCGGCTACGAGCAGTACTTC. It yields the protein CASSLTTTSGYEQYF.

This clone occurred a few times. The chain has TRBV7-2 and TRBJ2-5; D tentatively fits TRBD1 or TRBD2 (6 bases each). Germline lookup yields CDR1 SGHTA and CDR2 FQGNSA. The CDR3 runs 15 residues. Trimming stripped 2 bases from V and 5 bases from J, with 15 bases between. The CDR3 sequence: CASSLSVRGLETQYF. In DNA, the CDR3 is TGTGCCAGCAGCTTATCGGTCCGGGGGCTGGAGACCCAGTACTTC.

This sequence joins TRBV12-3 or TRBV12-4 and TRBJ2-3; the D gene is possibly TRBD1 (5 bases). Trimming stripped 9 bases from V and 2 bases from J, with 9 bases between. CDR3 length: 12 amino acids. Here the CDR3 reads CASTGFTDTQYF. The CDR3 bases are TGTGCCAGTACAGGATTCACAGATACGCAGTATTTT.

The CDR3 DNA reads TGTGCCTGGAGTGCGGGGGGGCTTGAGCAGTTCTTC. It is translated as CAWSAGGLEQFF. The chain uses TRBV30 and TRBJ2-1; 8 bases are a match to TRBD2. Germline V CDR1 and CDR2: GTSNPN, SVGIG (reference sequence). The CDR3 extends over 12 amino acids. Germline trimming cut 1 base from V and 9 bases from J; bases unmatched to any gene: 2.

The V and J genes are TRBV5-1 and TRBJ1-3; tentative D call: TRBD1 (6 bases). There are 14 residues in the CDR3. V was clipped by 0 bases and J by 8 bases, with 12 bases between them. CDR1 SGHRS and CDR2 YFSETQ come from the germline V gene. CDR3 protein: CASSLEGHGDTIYF. For the CDR3, the DNA is TGCGCCAGCAGCTTGGAGGGACACGGAGACACCATATATTTT.

The CDR3 DNA follows: TGTGCCAGCAGTTACGGGGGGCCGGGGACAGGGGCTGTGAACACTGAAGCTTTCTTT. It yields the protein CASSYGGPGTGAVNTEAFF. The rearrangement links TRBV6-2 or TRBV6-3 to TRBJ1-1; 10 bases map to TRBD1. Germline CDR1 is MNHEY and CDR2 is SVGEGT. The CDR3 is 19 residues long. V was pared by 2 bases and J by 0 bases, with 12 bases of the junction left unmatched.